This T cell receptor beta chain derives from a study of blood T cell repertoires in COVID-19. The authors' processing: Cell counts per sample came from amplifying reference gene primers. The assay was immunoSEQ multiplex PCR, and TCRdb's table has in-frame clones only and misses some. For V, J and clone size, that table is used; D and trimming come from the DNA. The sample holds under 500,000 clones, approximately 90% seen once. This CDR3 comprises 18 residues. The rearrangement joins TRBV21-1 to TRBJ1-6; whether TRBD1, the table's D call, matches the DNA was not checked. TRBV21-1 is annotated as a pseudogene. What was sequenced was peripheral blood. This receptor was identified in a woman in her 30s with acute or convalescent COVID-19. This chain's CDR3 is CASSKVSDRGRYNSPLHF. In DNA, the CDR3 is TGTGCCAGCAGCAAAGTGTCGGACAGGGGTCGGTATAATTCACCCCTCCACTTT.